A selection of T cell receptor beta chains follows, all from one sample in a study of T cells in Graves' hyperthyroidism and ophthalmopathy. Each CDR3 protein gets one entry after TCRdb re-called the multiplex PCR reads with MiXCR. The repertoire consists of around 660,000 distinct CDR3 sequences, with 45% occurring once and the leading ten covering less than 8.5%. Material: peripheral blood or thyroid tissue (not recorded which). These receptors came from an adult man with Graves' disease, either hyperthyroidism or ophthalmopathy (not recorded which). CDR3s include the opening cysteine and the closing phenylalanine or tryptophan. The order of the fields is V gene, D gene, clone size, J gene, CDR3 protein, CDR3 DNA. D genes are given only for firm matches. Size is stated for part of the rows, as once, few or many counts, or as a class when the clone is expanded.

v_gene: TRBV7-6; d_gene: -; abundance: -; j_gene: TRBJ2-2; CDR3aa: CASSRADGQNTGELFF; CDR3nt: TGTGCCAGCAGCCGGGCGGACGGGCAGAACACCGGGGAGCTGTTTTTT
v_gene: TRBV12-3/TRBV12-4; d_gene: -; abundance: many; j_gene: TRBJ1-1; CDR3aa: CASSRGHTEAFF; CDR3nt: TGTGCCAGCAGTCGAGGTCACACTGAAGCTTTCTTT
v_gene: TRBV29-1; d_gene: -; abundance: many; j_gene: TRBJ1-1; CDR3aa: CSVGEAQVTEAFF; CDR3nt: TGCAGCGTTGGGGAGGCGCAGGTCACTGAAGCTTTCTTT
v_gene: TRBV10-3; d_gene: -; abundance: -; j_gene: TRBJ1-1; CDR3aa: CASSERGADIIEAFF; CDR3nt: TGTGCCAGCAGTGAACGGGGGGCCGATATAATTGAAGCTTTCTTT
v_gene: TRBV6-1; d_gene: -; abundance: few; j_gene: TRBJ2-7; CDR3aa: CASSRSYYEQYF; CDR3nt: TGTGCCAGCAGCCGCTCATACTACGAGCAGTACTTC
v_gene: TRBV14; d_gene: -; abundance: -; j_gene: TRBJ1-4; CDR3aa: CASSPFDDEKLFF; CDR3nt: TGTGCCAGCAGCCCGTTTGATGATGAAAAACTGTTTTTT
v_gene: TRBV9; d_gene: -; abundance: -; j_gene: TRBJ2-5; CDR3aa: CASSGNPGPWGPETQYF; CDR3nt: TGTGCCAGCAGCGGTAACCCCGGGCCCTGGGGGCCAGAGACCCAGTACTTC
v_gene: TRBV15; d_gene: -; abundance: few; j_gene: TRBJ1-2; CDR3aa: CATSRDNQGTAGNGYTF; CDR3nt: TGTGCCACCAGCAGAGATAATCAGGGAACGGCGGGGAATGGCTACACCTTC
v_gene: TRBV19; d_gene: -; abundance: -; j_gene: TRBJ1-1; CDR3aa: CASTGLRSTEAFF; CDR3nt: TGTGCCAGTACCGGGTTGAGGAGCACTGAAGCTTTCTTT
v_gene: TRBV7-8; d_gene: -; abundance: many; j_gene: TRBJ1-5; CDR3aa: CASSLARDGNQPQHF; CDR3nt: TGTGCCAGCAGCTTAGCCAGGGACGGCAATCAGCCCCAGCATTTT
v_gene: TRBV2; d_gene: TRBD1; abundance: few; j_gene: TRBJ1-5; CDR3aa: CASSDRTGLRNQPQHF; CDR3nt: TGTGCCAGCAGTGATCGGACAGGGCTCCGCAATCAGCCCCAGCATTTT
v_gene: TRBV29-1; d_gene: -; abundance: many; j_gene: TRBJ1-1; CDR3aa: CSVSAGGDTEAFF; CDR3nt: TGCAGCGTGTCGGCAGGAGGGGACACTGAAGCTTTCTTT
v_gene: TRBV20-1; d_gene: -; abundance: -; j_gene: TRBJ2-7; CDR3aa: CSDGRELGQYF; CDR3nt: TGCAGTGATGGCCGTGAGTTGGGGCAGTACTTC
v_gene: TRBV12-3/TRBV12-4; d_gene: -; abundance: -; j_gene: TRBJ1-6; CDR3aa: CASSKAVVGNSPLHF; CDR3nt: TGTGCCAGCAGTAAAGCGGTGGTTGGAAATTCACCCCTCCACTTT
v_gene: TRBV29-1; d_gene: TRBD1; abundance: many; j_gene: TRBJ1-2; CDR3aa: CSVSEGGLNYGYTF; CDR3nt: TGCAGCGTTTCTGAAGGGGGCCTGAACTATGGCTACACCTTC
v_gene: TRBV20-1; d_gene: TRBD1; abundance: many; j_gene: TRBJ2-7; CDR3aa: CSARGGRDRALEQYF; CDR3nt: TGCAGTGCTAGAGGAGGTCGAGACAGGGCCCTCGAGCAGTACTTC
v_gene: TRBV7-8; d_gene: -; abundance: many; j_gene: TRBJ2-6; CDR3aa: CASSLGGGANVLTF; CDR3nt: TGTGCCAGCAGCTTAGGCGGGGGGGCCAACGTCCTGACTTTC
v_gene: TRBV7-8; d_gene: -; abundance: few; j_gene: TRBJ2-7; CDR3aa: CASSPFLTSSYEQYF; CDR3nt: TGTGCCAGCAGCCCATTCCTGACTAGCTCCTACGAGCAGTACTTC
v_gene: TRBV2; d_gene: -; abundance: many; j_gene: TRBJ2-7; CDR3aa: CASSRDGNSYEQYF; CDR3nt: TGTGCCAGCAGCCGGGACGGCAACTCCTACGAGCAGTACTTC
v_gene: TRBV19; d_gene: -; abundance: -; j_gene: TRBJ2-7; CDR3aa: CASSIVETEQYF; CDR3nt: TGTGCCAGTAGTATAGTTGAGACCGAGCAGTACTTC
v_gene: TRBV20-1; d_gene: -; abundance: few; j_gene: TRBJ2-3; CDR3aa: CSASGLDTQYF; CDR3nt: TGCAGTGCGAGCGGGTTGGATACGCAGTATTTT
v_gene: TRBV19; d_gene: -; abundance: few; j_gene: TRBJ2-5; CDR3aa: CASSIVGGETQYF; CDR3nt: TGTGCCAGTAGTATAGTAGGCGGAGAGACCCAGTACTTC
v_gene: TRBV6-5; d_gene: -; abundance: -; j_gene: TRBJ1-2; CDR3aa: CASSYSNANGYTF; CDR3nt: TGTGCCAGCAGTTACTCGAACGCCAATGGCTACACCTTC
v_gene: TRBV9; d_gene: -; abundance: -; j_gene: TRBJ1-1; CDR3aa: CASSVGGAGSVNTEAFF; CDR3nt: TGTGCCAGCAGCGTAGGGGGGGCAGGGTCGGTGAACACTGAAGCTTTCTTT
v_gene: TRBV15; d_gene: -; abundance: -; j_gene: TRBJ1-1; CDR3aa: CATSSSPGTEAFF; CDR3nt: TGTGCCACCAGCAGCTCACCGGGCACCGAAGCTTTCTTT
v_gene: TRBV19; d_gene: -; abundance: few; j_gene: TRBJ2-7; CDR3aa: CASGLQQGYEQYF; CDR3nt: TGTGCCAGTGGCCTACAACAGGGCTACGAGCAGTACTTC
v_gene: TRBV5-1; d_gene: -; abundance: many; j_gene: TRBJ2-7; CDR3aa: CASSLATGPYEQYF; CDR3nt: TGTGCCAGCAGCTTAGCTACAGGGCCCTACGAGCAGTACTTC
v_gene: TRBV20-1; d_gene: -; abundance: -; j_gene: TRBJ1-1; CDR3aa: CSATPYNRNTEAFF; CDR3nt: TGCAGTGCTACCCCATACAACAGGAACACTGAAGCTTTCTTT
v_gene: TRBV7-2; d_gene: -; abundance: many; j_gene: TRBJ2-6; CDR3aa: CASSPRGGMWANVLTF; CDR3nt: TGTGCCAGCAGCCCCAGGGGGGGGATGTGGGCCAACGTCCTGACTTTC
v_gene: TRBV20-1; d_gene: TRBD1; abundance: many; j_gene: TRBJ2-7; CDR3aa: CSAGAGTGVYEQYF; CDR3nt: TGCAGTGCTGGGGCCGGGACAGGAGTATACGAGCAGTACTTC
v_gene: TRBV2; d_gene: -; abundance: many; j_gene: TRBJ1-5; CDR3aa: CASRRGGSNQPQHF; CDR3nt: TGTGCCAGCAGGAGGGGGGGAAGCAATCAGCCCCAGCATTTT
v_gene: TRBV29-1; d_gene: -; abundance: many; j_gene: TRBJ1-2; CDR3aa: CSVGGESNYGYTF; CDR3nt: TGCAGCGTTGGCGGGGAATCCAACTATGGCTACACCTTC
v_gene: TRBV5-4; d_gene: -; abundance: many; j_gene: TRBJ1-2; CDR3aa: CASSLDANYGYTF; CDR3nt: TGTGCCAGCAGCTTAGACGCTAACTATGGCTACACCTTC
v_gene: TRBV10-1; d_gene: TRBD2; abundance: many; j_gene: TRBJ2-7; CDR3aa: CASSPSRSSGVLF; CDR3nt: TGCGCCAGCAGTCCCTCAAGGAGTAGCGGGGTCCTCTTC